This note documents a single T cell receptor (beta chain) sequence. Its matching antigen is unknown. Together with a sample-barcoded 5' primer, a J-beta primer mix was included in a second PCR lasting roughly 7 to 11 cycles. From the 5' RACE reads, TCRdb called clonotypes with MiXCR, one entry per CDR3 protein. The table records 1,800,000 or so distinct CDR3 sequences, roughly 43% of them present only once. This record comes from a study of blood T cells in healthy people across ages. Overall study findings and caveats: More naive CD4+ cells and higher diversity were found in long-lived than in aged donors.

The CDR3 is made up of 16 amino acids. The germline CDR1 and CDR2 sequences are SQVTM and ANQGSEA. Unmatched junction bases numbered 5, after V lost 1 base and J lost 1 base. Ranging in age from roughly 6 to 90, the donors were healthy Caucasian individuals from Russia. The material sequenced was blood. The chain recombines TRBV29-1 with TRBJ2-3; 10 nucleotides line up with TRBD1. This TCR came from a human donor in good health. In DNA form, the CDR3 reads TGCAGCGTTGAAGGCGGGGACAGGGGTCGCACAGATACGCAGTATTTT. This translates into CSVEGGDRGRTDTQYF.